Each of the 10 T cell receptor beta chains below was sequenced from the same sample in a study of blood T cell repertoires in COVID-19. Profiled with immunoSEQ multiplex PCR; TCRdb holds only in-frame clones, not every one. The sample lists about 330,000 clones; approximately 86% were seen once. Material: peripheral blood. These receptors came from a young man with COVID-19, enrolled during active disease.

J is TRBJ1-5 and V is TRBV6-2 or TRBV6-3, with 9 bases matching TRBD1. V lost 2 bases, J lost 4 bases, and 9 bases stayed unmatched. This CDR3 has 17 residues. CDR1 MNHEY and CDR2 SVGEGT come from the germline V gene. The CDR3 sequence is CASSYAWDREENQPQHF. CDR3 nucleotides: TGTGCCAGCAGTTACGCGTGGGACAGGGAGGAGAATCAGCCCCAGCATTTT.

Only one count was recorded for this clone. CDR3 amino acids: CASSLIGGDTEAFF. CDR3 bases: TGTGCCAGCAGCTTAATAGGGGGTGACACTGAAGCTTTCTTT. This chain links TRBV7-9 with TRBJ1-1, with D perhaps matching TRBD1 (6 bases). The CDR3 totals 14 residues. Deletions cut 2 bases from V and 3 bases from J, with 10 bases between. The germline V gene encodes CDR1 SEHNR and CDR2 FQNEAQ (reference sequence). The full variable domain, rest sourced from reference TRBV7-9 and TRBJ1-1, is DTGVSQNPRHKITKRGQNVTFRCDPISEHNRLYWYRQTLGQGPEFLTYFQNEAQLEKSRLLSDRFSAERPKGSFSTLEIQRTEQGDSAMYLCASSLIGGDTEAFFGQGTRLTVV.

The gene calls are TRBV6-5 and TRBJ1-3, with D uncertain. CDR1 MNHEY and CDR2 SVGAGI come from the germline V gene. Trimming took off 6 bases at V and 4 bases at J, with 10 bases between the two ends. The CDR3 spans 13 residues. CDR3 residues: CASRQAGGNTIYF. CDR3 DNA: TGTGCCAGCAGGCAGGCGGGCGGAAACACCATATATTTT.

In its sample, this clone was seen a few times. The chain employs TRBV10-1 and TRBJ1-5; 7 nucleotides agree with TRBD1. Germline V CDR1 and CDR2: WNHNN, SYGVQD (reference sequence). CDR3 size: 16 residues. After removal of 0 bases from V and 7 bases from J, the junction contained 9 bases not matched to a gene. Written as DNA, the CDR3 is TGCGCCAGCAGTGAGTCCCGCAGGGGGATCGGGCAGCCCCAGCATTTT. Its protein product is CASSESRRGIGQPQHF.

The gene calls are TRBV6-1 and TRBJ1-2, with a tentative D call TRBD1 (6 bases). V was pared by 4 bases and J by 0 bases, with 15 bases between. CDR1 is MNHNS, CDR2 SASEGT, per germline. The CDR3 contains 16 residues. CDR3: CASSGGRQATNYGYTF. In DNA form, the CDR3 reads TGTGCCAGCAGTGGGGGGAGACAGGCGACTAACTATGGCTACACCTTC.

The chain couples TRBV7-3 to TRBJ2-7, with 9 bases matching TRBD1. The trim removed 0 bases at V and 3 bases at J, leaving 6 bases unmatched. The V gene's germline CDR1 is SGHTA and CDR2 FQGTGA. The CDR3 length is 16 residues. CDR3 loop: CASSLTAGTGIYEQYF. The CDR3 DNA follows: TGTGCCAGCAGCTTAACCGCAGGGACAGGGATCTACGAGCAGTACTTC. Complete variable domain (other parts from reference TRBV7-3 and TRBJ2-7): GAGVSQTPSNKVTEKGKYVELRCDPISGHTALYWYRQSLGQGPEFLIYFQGTGAADDSGLPNDRFFAVRPEGSVSTLKIQRTERGDSAVYLCASSLTAGTGIYEQYFGPGTRLTVT.

V gene TRBV7-3 combines with J gene TRBJ1-3, with TRBD1 identical over 8 bases. The trim removed 5 bases at V and 8 bases at J, leaving 14 bases unmatched. Germline assignment: CDR1 SGHTA and CDR2 FQGTGA. The CDR3 spans 16 residues. This CDR3 is CASSLNPRTGRDTIYF. The CDR3 DNA reads as TGTGCCAGCAGCCTAAATCCAAGGACAGGGAGAGACACCATATATTTT.

The chain carries TRBV3-1 (or the pseudogene TRBV3-2) and TRBJ1-3, with D hard to call. V gave up 2 bases and J gave up 0 bases, with 11 bases separating them. Germline V gene data show CDR1 as LGHDT and CDR2 as YNNKEL (reference sequence). The CDR3 is 16 amino acids. CDR3 sequence reads: CASSQSTHSSGNTIYF. CDR3 bases: TGTGCCAGCAGCCAATCAACTCATAGCTCTGGAAACACCATATATTTT.

This chain connects TRBV3-1 (or the pseudogene TRBV3-2) to TRBJ1-2; 8 bases map to TRBD1. This CDR3 spans 14 amino acids. Trimming cost V 5 bases and J 6 bases; bases outside gene matches: 8. Germline loops: CDR1 LGHDT, CDR2 YNNKEL (reference sequence). The DNA for the CDR3 is TGTGCCAGCAGCTACAGGACAGGGTTTGATGGCTACACCTTC. The encoded protein is CASSYRTGFDGYTF.

The chain carries TRBV29-1 and TRBJ2-1; D possibly corresponds to TRBD1 (6 bases). Trimming left V 3 bases short and J 6 bases short, with 9 bases between. The CDR3 spans 12 residues. Germline V gene lookup returns CDR1 SQVTM and CDR2 ANQGSEA. The CDR3 reads CSVDRRGNEQFF. The CDR3 DNA sequence: TGCAGCGTTGATCGCAGGGGCAATGAGCAGTTCTTC.